Below are 22 T cell receptor beta chains sequenced from a single sample in a study of blood T cell repertoires in COVID-19. The assay was immunoSEQ multiplex PCR, and TCRdb's table has in-frame clones only and misses some. The data hold under 70,000 clones, with approximately 87% observed a single time. The sequenced sample consisted of peripheral blood. The receptors were sampled from a woman in her sixties or seventies with COVID-19, enrolled during active disease.

This sequence joins TRBV5-6 and TRBJ2-7; D perhaps matches TRBD2 (5 bases). The CDR3 runs 12 residues. The ends were cut back, 4 bases at V and 2 bases at J, with 7 bases in the middle. In germline, CDR1 is SGHDT, CDR2 YYEEEE. Here the CDR3 reads CASSPGTYEQYF. In DNA, the CDR3 is TGTGCCAGCAGCCCGGGGACCTACGAGCAGTACTTC. The whole variable domain, remainder taken from reference TRBV5-6 and TRBJ2-7, is DAGVTQSPTHLIKTRGQQVTLRCSPKSGHDTVSWYQQALGQGPQFIFQYYEEEERQRGNFPDRFSGHQFPNYSSELNVNALLLGDSALYLCASSPGTYEQYFGPGTRLTVT.

The chain couples TRBV18 to TRBJ2-3; D is unresolved. The V and J ends lost 5 bases and 3 bases respectively, with 6 bases between them. The CDR3 is 12 amino acids. Germline CDR1 is KGHSH and CDR2 is LQKENI. Here the CDR3 DNA reads TGTGCCAGCTCAAGGAGTACAGATACGCAGTATTTT. The encoded protein is CASSRSTDTQYF.

The V gene is TRBV2, the J gene TRBJ1-1; 8 bases match TRBD1. The length of the CDR3 is 15 residues. Germline-derived CDR1 and CDR2 are SNHLY and FYNNEI. J was trimmed by 3 bases and V by 2 bases; bases with no gene match: 5. This CDR3 is CASSEPRGLDTEAFF. The DNA for the CDR3 is TGTGCCAGCAGTGAACCCAGGGGGCTTGACACTGAAGCTTTCTTT.

This chain links TRBV27 with TRBJ2-7; the match to TRBD2 covers 8 bases. Germline CDR1 is MNHEY and CDR2 is SMNVEV (reference sequence). The V and J ends lost 3 bases and 6 bases, in that order; junction bases with no gene match: 7. The CDR3 is 14 amino acids. CDR3 DNA sequence: TGTGCCAGCAGTTTCAGTCTAGCGGGTTTCGAGCAGTACTTC. Its protein is CASSFSLAGFEQYF.

The chain couples TRBV19 to TRBJ1-5; D unresolved. Germline V gene lookup returns CDR1 LNHDA and CDR2 SQIVND (reference sequence). This CDR3 has 10 amino acids. V was pared by 9 bases and J by 5 bases, with 5 bases between. CDR3 region: CASGDQPQHF. The CDR3 region has the DNA TGTGCCAGCGGGGATCAGCCCCAGCATTTT.

This rearrangement joins TRBV2 to TRBJ1-4; TRBD1 matches at 9 bases. V dropped 6 bases and J dropped 5; count of bases not matched to a gene: 4. The CDR3 has 14 amino acids. Germline V lookup: CDR1 SNHLY, CDR2 FYNNEI. CDR3 DNA sequence: TGTGCCAGCAGCCTGGACAGGGGAAATGAAAAACTGTTTTTT. Residues: CASSLDRGNEKLFF.

This chain connects TRBV30 to TRBJ1-5, with D possibly TRBD1 on 5 matching bases. The V end lost 1 base, the J end lost 4 bases, and 8 bases lay between the germline ends. Germline V CDR1 and CDR2: GTSNPN, SVGIG (reference sequence). This CDR3 contains 13 residues. CDR3 amino acids: CAWSGQGNQPQHF. CDR3 nucleotides: TGTGCCTGGAGTGGGCAGGGAAATCAGCCCCAGCATTTT.

This rearrangement joins TRBV4-1 to TRBJ2-3, with 11 bases fitting TRBD2. With 7 bases clipped from V and 4 bases from J, the junction kept 7 bases outside the gene matches. The germline gives CDR1 MGHRA, CDR2 YSYEKL. The CDR3 covers 15 residues. The CDR3 sequence is CASTTSGRSPDTQYF. The CDR3 coding sequence is TGCGCCAGCACCACTAGCGGGAGAAGCCCAGATACGCAGTATTTT.

This chain connects TRBV18 to TRBJ2-1; perhaps TRBD2 as D (5 bases). This CDR3 has 16 amino acids. Between the trimmed V and J ends, which lost 3 bases and 0 bases, there was a span of 12 bases. Germline CDR1 reads KGHSH; CDR2 reads LQKENI. CDR3 residues: CASSPYRGSSYNEQFF. The DNA for the CDR3 is TGTGCCAGCTCACCGTATCGGGGTAGCTCCTACAATGAGCAGTTCTTC.

This chain links TRBV6-1 with TRBJ2-5; 9 bases align to TRBD2. J was trimmed by 1 base and V by 0 bases; bases with no gene match: 12. Germline values: CDR1 MNHNS, CDR2 SASEGT. The CDR3 length is 19 residues. CDR3 region: CASSEAAWVAGAPQETQYF. CDR3 coding DNA: TGTGCCAGCAGTGAAGCGGCCTGGGTAGCGGGAGCTCCCCAAGAGACCCAGTACTTC.

V usage is TRBV7-6 and J usage is TRBJ1-3; D not certain. This CDR3 is built from 16 residues. The V and J ends lost 1 base and 0 bases respectively, with 10 bases between them. The germline V gene has CDR1 SGHVS and CDR2 FNYEAQ. This chain's CDR3 is CASSLGTGSSGNTIYF. DNA for the CDR3: TGTGCCAGCAGCTTAGGCACCGGGAGCTCTGGAAACACCATATATTTT.

The CDR3 DNA reads as TGTGCCAGCAGCGTTAGCGAGGACCCCTACGAGCAGTACTTC. Residues: CASSVSEDPYEQYF. The chain combines TRBV9 with TRBJ2-7; D might be TRBD2 (5 bases). The germline V gene encodes CDR1 SGDLS and CDR2 YYNGEE. This CDR3 region has 14 residues. V was clipped by 2 bases and J by 2 bases, with 11 bases between them.

In DNA, the CDR3 is TGTGCCAGCAGCTTGACTGCAGCCCTATATGGCTACACCTTC. It specifies CASSLTAALYGYTF. This sequence joins TRBV7-9 and TRBJ1-2; no clear D gene. The V and J ends lost 3 bases and 5 bases respectively, with 13 bases between them. This CDR3 spans 14 amino acids. CDR1 SEHNR and CDR2 FQNEAQ come from the germline V gene (reference sequence).

CDR3 sequence reads: CASSPYGSSYNEQFF. The CDR3 DNA is TGTGCCAGTAGTCCCTACGGGAGCTCCTACAATGAGCAGTTCTTC. The V and J genes are TRBV19 and TRBJ2-1; D might be TRBD2 (6 bases). The CDR3 runs to 15 residues. The V and J ends lost 5 bases and 0 bases respectively, with 11 bases between them. Germline-derived CDR1 and CDR2 are LNHDA and SQIVND (reference sequence).

V usage is TRBV18 and J usage is TRBJ1-2, with TRBD1 matching over 7 bases. V shed 1 base, J shed 3 bases, and the junction held 5 bases outside the gene matches. The CDR3 contains 15 residues. Germline V lookup: CDR1 KGHSH, CDR2 LQKENI. CDR3 amino acids: CASSPRGQQHYGYTF. The DNA for the CDR3 is TGTGCCAGCTCACCACGGGGACAGCAACACTATGGCTACACCTTC. Full variable domain (remainder filled in from reference TRBV18 and TRBJ1-2): NAGVMQNPRHLVRRRGQEARLRCSPMKGHSHVYWYRQLPEEGLKFMVYLQKENIIDESGMPKERFSAEFPKEGPSILRIQQVVRGDSAAYFCASSPRGQQHYGYTFGSGTRLTVV.

V and J are TRBV7-9 and TRBJ2-7; TRBD2 agrees at 11 bases. The CDR3 spans 14 residues. Trimming cost V 3 bases and J 4 bases; bases outside gene matches: 2. From germline, CDR1 is SEHNR and CDR2 FQNEAQ (reference sequence). CDR3 sequence (DNA): TGTGCCAGCAGCTTTACTAGCGGGAGATACGAGCAGTACTTC. Translation gives CASSFTSGRYEQYF.

The chain recombines TRBV28 with TRBJ1-2; D is possibly TRBD1 (6 bases). Germline loops: CDR1 MDHEN, CDR2 SYDVKM. Trimming took off 3 bases at V and 0 bases at J, with 11 bases between the two ends. There are 15 residues in the CDR3. CDR3 protein: CASSFPAGANYGYTF. As DNA, the CDR3 is TGTGCCAGCAGTTTCCCGGCAGGGGCTAACTATGGCTACACCTTC.

J is TRBJ2-1 and V is TRBV12-5; 9 bases line up with TRBD2. The length of the CDR3 is 20 residues. The V and J ends lost 0 bases and 2 bases, in that order; junction bases with no gene match: 14. CDR1 and CDR2 (germline): LGHNT, FRNRAP. This CDR3 is CASGLVHLALAGEAYNEQFF. CDR3 in DNA: TGTGCTAGTGGTTTGGTACATTTGGCTTTAGCGGGAGAAGCCTACAATGAGCAGTTCTTC.

The rearrangement uses TRBV11-2 and TRBJ2-7; 9 positions agree with TRBD1. The ends lost 6 bases at V and 1 base at J; junction bases unmatched: 10. CDR3 length: 16 amino acids. CDR1 is SGHAT and CDR2 is FQNNGV in the germline V gene. The CDR3 here is CASRAAPGTGSYEQYF. The CDR3 DNA is TGTGCCAGCAGGGCAGCCCCCGGGACAGGGTCCTACGAGCAGTACTTC.

This chain links TRBV19 with TRBJ1-5; D remains unclear. This CDR3 region has 12 residues. Germline-derived CDR1 and CDR2 are LNHDA and SQIVND (reference sequence). The ends were cut back, 3 bases at V and 6 bases at J, with 6 bases in the middle. In DNA form, the CDR3 reads TGTGCCAGTAGTATCCCCTTTCAGCCCCAGCATTTT. Protein product: CASSIPFQPQHF.

The rearrangement links TRBV28 to TRBJ1-4; no clear D. With 3 bases removed from V and 8 bases from J, the gap between germline ends came to 13 bases. Germline loops: CDR1 MDHEN, CDR2 SYDVKM. This CDR3 contains 14 residues. The CDR3 reads CASSFFTVSEKLFF. CDR3 bases: TGTGCCAGCAGTTTTTTTACAGTTTCCGAAAAACTGTTTTTT.

A remark on this clone: In the same sample, other DNA sequences code for this CDR3. The chain is built from TRBV2 and TRBJ1-5; 9 bases agree with TRBD1. After removal of 6 bases from V and 6 bases from J, the junction contained 6 bases not matched to a gene. Germline CDR1 SNHLY, CDR2 FYNNEI. This CDR3 is 14 amino acids long. Here the CDR3 reads CASSAGTGSQPQHF. The CDR3 bases are TGTGCCAGCAGCGCCGGGACAGGGAGTCAGCCCCAGCATTTT.